These 9 T cell receptor beta chains originate from one sample sequenced in a study of T cell responses to AZD1222 COVID-19 vaccine. TCRdb's copy holds only in-frame clones and misses some; the assay was immunoSEQ multiplex PCR. The sample shows 95,000 to 110,000 clones, nearly 90% of them seen only once. Sequenced here: peripheral blood, sampled 28 days after the second AZD1222 dose. The receptor set was obtained from an adult who received the AZD1222 COVID-19 vaccine.

The V call is TRBV10-2, the J call TRBJ2-1; either TRBD1 or TRBD2 may supply D (5 bases each). The ends were cut back, 2 bases at V and 9 bases at J, with 11 bases in the middle. Germline lookup yields CDR1 WSHSY and CDR2 SAAADI. CDR3 length: 13 residues. CDR3 DNA sequence: TGCGCCAGCAGTGAGGCTATGGGGGTTGAGCAGTTCTTC. Encoded protein: CASSEAMGVEQFF.

The CDR3 DNA sequence: TGTGCCAGCAGCCAAGGGGGGGGCAGGAGACAAGAGACCCAGTACTTC. This translates into CASSQGGGRRQETQYF. V is TRBV3-1 (or the pseudogene TRBV3-2) and J is TRBJ2-5, with a tentative D call TRBD2 (7 bases). This CDR3 is built from 16 residues. Trimming removed 1 base at V and 2 bases at J, with 14 bases between. CDR1 LGHDT and CDR2 YNNKEL come from the germline V gene (reference sequence).

This chain connects TRBV21-1 to TRBJ2-1; the D segment call TRBD1 is taken from the table without a DNA check. TRBV21-1 is flagged as a pseudogene. The CDR3 is 17 amino acids. The CDR3 nucleotides read TGTGCCAGCAGCCTCCACACCGGGACAGGGAGCTACAATGAGCAGTTCTTC. Its protein is CASSLHTGTGSYNEQFF.

With respect to this clone: One junction end does not reproduce the germline sequence, and a read error may be involved. This chain uses TRBV7-7 with TRBJ2-7; weak D call: TRBD2 (6 bases). This CDR3 region has 15 residues. Germline V CDR1 and CDR2: SSHAT, FNYEAQ (reference sequence). CDR3 loop: CASSLEAGTGYEQYF. Written as DNA, the CDR3 is TGTGCTAGCAGCTTAGAGGCGGGAACAGGCTACGAGCAGTACTTC.

The CDR3 nucleotides are TGTGCCGCTGAGGTAGGCCTTTACTACGAGCAGTACTTC. Protein product: CAAEVGLYYEQYF. The chain uses TRBV6-5 and TRBJ2-7; D unclear. The V and J ends lost 11 bases and 3 bases respectively, with 17 bases between them. This CDR3 is built from 13 residues. Looked up from germline, CDR1 is MNHEY and CDR2 is SVGAGI.

J is TRBJ2-6 and V is TRBV5-6; 11 bases are a match to TRBD1. The trim removed 0 bases at V and 1 base at J, leaving 3 bases unmatched. The CDR3 has 18 amino acids. CDR1 SGHDT and CDR2 YYEEEE come from the germline V gene. CDR3 protein: CASSLDGQGASGANVLTF. The CDR3 bases are TGTGCCAGCAGCTTGGATGGACAGGGGGCGTCTGGGGCCAACGTCCTGACTTTC.

J is TRBJ1-1 and V is TRBV5-1; possibly TRBD1 for D (6 bases). The germline CDR1 and CDR2 sequences are SGHRS and YFSETQ. The CDR3 totals 15 residues. Trimming removed 1 base at V and 0 bases at J, with 10 bases between. CDR3 loop: CASSLTGPLNTEAFF. CDR3 nucleotide sequence: TGCGCCAGCAGCTTGACAGGGCCCTTGAACACTGAAGCTTTCTTT.

The chain uses TRBV6-2 or TRBV6-3 and TRBJ1-5; D possibly corresponds to TRBD1 (5 bases). The ends were cut back, 5 bases at V and 4 bases at J, with 21 bases in the middle. The length of the CDR3 is 17 residues. The V gene's germline CDR1 is MNHEY and CDR2 SVGEGT. The CDR3 reads CASSAPGWGGINQPQHF. The CDR3 nucleotides read TGTGCCAGCAGTGCGCCCGGGTGGGGCGGAATTAATCAGCCCCAGCATTTT.

The V call is TRBV28, the J call TRBJ2-7, with D perhaps matching TRBD2 (6 bases). Germline assignment: CDR1 MDHEN and CDR2 SYDVKM. This CDR3 has 11 amino acids. Trimming cost V 8 bases and J 5 bases, with 10 bases left between them. The CDR3 region is CASGTPNEQYF. The CDR3 DNA follows: TGTGCCAGCGGGACTCCTAACGAGCAGTACTTC.